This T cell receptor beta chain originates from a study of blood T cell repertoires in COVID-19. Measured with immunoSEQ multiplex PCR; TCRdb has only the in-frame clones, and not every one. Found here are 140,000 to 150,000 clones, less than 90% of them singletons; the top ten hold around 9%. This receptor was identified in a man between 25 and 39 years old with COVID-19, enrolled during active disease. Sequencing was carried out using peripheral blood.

CDR3 DNA sequence: TGTGCCAGCAGCAGTAGCGGGTTATTGTACAATGAGCAGTTCTTC. Translated, it gives CASSSSGLLYNEQFF. The V call is TRBV2, the J call TRBJ2-1; 7 nucleotides agree with TRBD2. CDR1 and CDR2 from the germline V gene are SNHLY and FYNNEI. The CDR3 is made up of 15 amino acids. Trimming took 6 bases from V and 4 from J; bases not matched to a gene: 9.